A selection of T cell receptor beta chains follows, all from one sample in a study of Graves' ophthalmopathy and Graves' hyperthyroidism. MiXCR, run by TCRdb on the multiplex PCR reads, gives a single entry per CDR3 protein. Here the sample spans roughly 500,000 distinct CDR3 sequences, about 15% being singletons. The sequenced sample consisted of blood. The receptors derive from a woman aged 30 to 39 with Graves' ophthalmopathy. Both conserved end residues are part of each CDR3. Each record gives: D gene, J gene, V gene, clone size, CDR3 DNA, CDR3 protein. A D gene is named only where the DNA matches it firmly. Clone size, where shown, is once, few, many, or a class for clones that have expanded.

D gene: .
J gene: TRBJ1-1
V gene: TRBV11-2
clone size: many
CDR3 DNA: TGTGCCAGCAGCTTAGACAGGGTAGACACTGAAGCTTTCTTT
CDR3 protein: CASSLDRVDTEAFF

D gene: TRBD2
J gene: TRBJ2-7
V gene: TRBV28
clone size: many
CDR3 DNA: TGTGCCAGCAGTTTATTCGGGGGGGCTTCCTACGAGCAGTACTTC
CDR3 protein: CASSLFGGASYEQYF

D gene: .
J gene: TRBJ2-3
V gene: TRBV12-3/TRBV12-4
clone size: many
CDR3 DNA: TGTGCCAGCAGTTTAGGAGGGCCCAGCGGGGATACGCAGTATTTT
CDR3 protein: CASSLGGPSGDTQYF

D gene: .
J gene: TRBJ1-2
V gene: TRBV6-2/TRBV6-3
clone size: many
CDR3 DNA: TGTGCCAGCAGTTACTCGAAGCAGGGTGGAAACTATGGCTACACCTTC
CDR3 protein: CASSYSKQGGNYGYTF

D gene: TRBD2
J gene: TRBJ2-4
V gene: TRBV12-3/TRBV12-4
clone size: many
CDR3 DNA: TGTGCCAGCAGTTTCCGGACTAGCGGCAAAAACATTAAGTACTTC
CDR3 protein: CASSFRTSGKNIKYF

D gene: .
J gene: TRBJ2-2
V gene: TRBV2
clone size: many
CDR3 DNA: TGTGCCAGCAAATCAATAGATACCGGGGAGCTGTTTTTT
CDR3 protein: CASKSIDTGELFF

D gene: .
J gene: TRBJ1-1
V gene: TRBV6-1
clone size: .
CDR3 DNA: TGTGCCAGCAGTGATGGGGAAGGGGCGACCACTGAAGCTTTCTTT
CDR3 protein: CASSDGEGATTEAFF

D gene: TRBD1
J gene: TRBJ1-5
V gene: TRBV6-2/TRBV6-3
clone size: many
CDR3 DNA: TGTGCCGCCAAGGGGGCGTTAGGGGTCGTTTGGCCCCAGCATTTT
CDR3 protein: CAAKGALGVVWPQHF

D gene: .
J gene: TRBJ2-7
V gene: TRBV6-1
clone size: .
CDR3 DNA: TGTGCCAGCAGCGCCTTTGAGGAGCAGTACTTC
CDR3 protein: CASSAFEEQYF

D gene: .
J gene: TRBJ2-5
V gene: TRBV12-3/TRBV12-4
clone size: many
CDR3 DNA: TGTGCCAGCAGAAGGACAGGAGGGGAGACCCAGTACTTC
CDR3 protein: CASRRTGGETQYF

D gene: .
J gene: TRBJ2-5
V gene: TRBV24-1
clone size: many
CDR3 DNA: TGTGCCACCAGTTCCCGCGGGGCCCAAGAGACCCAGTACTTC
CDR3 protein: CATSSRGAQETQYF

D gene: TRBD2
J gene: TRBJ2-7
V gene: TRBV28
clone size: many
CDR3 DNA: TGTGCCAGCAGCTCAGCGGGGGACCCCTACGAGCAGTACTTC
CDR3 protein: CASSSAGDPYEQYF

D gene: TRBD1
J gene: TRBJ1-1
V gene: TRBV15
clone size: once
CDR3 DNA: TGTGTCACCAGCAGGGGACAGGGGGCTAGACTATATGAAGCTTTCTTT
CDR3 protein: CVTSRGQGARLYEAFF

D gene: .
J gene: TRBJ1-1
V gene: TRBV14
clone size: .
CDR3 DNA: TGTGCCAGCAGCCAAGAGACGGAGAACACTGAAGCTTTCTTT
CDR3 protein: CASSQETENTEAFF

D gene: .
J gene: TRBJ1-1
V gene: TRBV6-1
clone size: many
CDR3 DNA: TGTGCCAGCTCCCGCCGGCGGAATTTGAACACTGAAGCTTTCTTT
CDR3 protein: CASSRRRNLNTEAFF

D gene: TRBD1
J gene: TRBJ1-1
V gene: TRBV20-1
clone size: few
CDR3 DNA: TGCAGTGCTAGAGATCCGGGACAGGGGGCTGAAGCTTTCTTT
CDR3 protein: CSARDPGQGAEAFF